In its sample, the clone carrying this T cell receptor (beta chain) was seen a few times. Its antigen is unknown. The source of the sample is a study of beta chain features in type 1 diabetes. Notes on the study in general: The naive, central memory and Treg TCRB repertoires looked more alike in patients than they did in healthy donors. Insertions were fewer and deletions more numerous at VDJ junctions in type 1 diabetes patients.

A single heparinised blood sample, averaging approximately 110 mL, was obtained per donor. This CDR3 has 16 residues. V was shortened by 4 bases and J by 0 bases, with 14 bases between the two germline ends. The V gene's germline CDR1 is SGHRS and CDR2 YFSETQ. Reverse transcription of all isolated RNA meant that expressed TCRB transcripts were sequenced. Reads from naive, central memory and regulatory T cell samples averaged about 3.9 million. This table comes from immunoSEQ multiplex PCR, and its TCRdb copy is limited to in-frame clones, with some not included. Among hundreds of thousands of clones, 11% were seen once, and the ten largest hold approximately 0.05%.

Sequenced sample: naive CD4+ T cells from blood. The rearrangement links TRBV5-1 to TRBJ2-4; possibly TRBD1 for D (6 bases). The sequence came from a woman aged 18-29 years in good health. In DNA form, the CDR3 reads TGCGCCAGCAGCCCCCCGGACAGCCTAGCCAAAAACATTCAGTACTTC. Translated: CASSPPDSLAKNIQYF.